This T cell receptor (beta chain) came from a study of cytomegalovirus exposure and HLA in healthy donors (dated by TCRdb to about 2017). Study-wide context: An earlier analysis of 587 of the donors reported around 280 Gb of sequence data and 95 million to 120 million unique TCR beta sequences obtained from about 179 million T cells. Besides the first cohort of hundreds of subjects, a separate validation cohort made up of 90 to 150 different subjects was used. On average, roughly 200,000 unique TCR beta nucleotide sequences were sequenced per donor among more than 350 genotyped donors of the cohort, with 15% to 20% of those sequences being non-productive. HLA typing included class I and class II loci at four-digit resolution. Rather than using new phenotypic data, the later analysis identified candidate immune exposures from TCR beta sequences and from how often those sequences occurred across donors. The study profiled the T cell repertoires of under 700 subjects by immunosequencing and related them to cytomegalovirus serostatus. To predict cytomegalovirus infection status, the study brought together high-throughput TCR immunosequencing, statistical association of individual TCRs with disease status, and machine learning. The study was designed to test whether signatures of past pathogen exposure could be identified by cataloging public T cell receptors. Typing coverage differed by locus: A, B, C, DRB1 and DQB1 were typed in about 629-640 donors, DQA1 in 500 to 550, DPA1 in some 600, and DPB1 in approximately 450. Roughly 5 DR-DQ haplotypes were handled as single units for association and clustering, since linkage in the cohort was strong. A later genetic analysis used genome-wide SNP genotypes for about three fifths of the roughly 700 donors, treating that subset as a discovery cohort. An early release covering about 600 HLA-typed donors comprised approximately 290 gigabases of sequencing data and around 80 million unique TCR sequences. All discovery cohort repertoires had been generated on a single sequencing platform. To decide whether each TCR beta V gene segment behaved as functional or pseudogenic, an earlier analysis of 587 of the donors relied on high-throughput TCR beta sequencing. Donor age, sex, ethnicity and CMV serostatus were collected together with the repertoire data. In a later analysis, previously published TCR beta repertoires from 500 to 750 donors were re-analyzed and high-resolution HLA genotyping was added so that TCR occurrence patterns could be studied. The genetic ancestry cluster associated with self-reported Caucasian donors included 81% of the 398 genotyped donors. General study outcomes and caveats: In a later analysis, TCR association rates were found to vary across HLA loci, with the most associated TCRs seen for DRB1 alleles and the fewest for HLA-C alleles. In a later analysis, around 17,000 TCR beta sequences were associated with specific HLA alleles at a false discovery rate of 0.05. When HLA alleles, especially DR and DQ, strongly co-occurred, attributing TCR associations to individual alleles was difficult. Roughly 15 rarely observed V segments, including chromosome 9 orphons, were excluded from the earlier analysis of about 500 of the donors because counts were too low. The study gave a list of about 170 TCR beta chains associated with cytomegalovirus. A further reported finding was that TCR beta sequences accurately predicted the HLA-A and HLA-B alleles for most subjects in the first cohort. A later analysis found that HLA-associated TCR beta chains were more clonally expanded and had lower generation probabilities than equally common non-associated chains. Most TCR sequences were seen in very few donors, while some public TCRs were found in many individuals. Because HLA typing was unavailable for some donors at each locus, only the typed subset was used in association tests. Linkage disequilibrium might explain the correlated functional status among segregating V segments, but an unknown experimental factor could not be excluded. A cluster of highly shared sequence variants was judged likely to represent a technical artifact of the sequencing pipeline. In both the original and validation cohorts, the classifier was reported to diagnose cytomegalovirus status with high specificity and sensitivity. The cohort was sequenced for TCR beta chains only, and without alpha or paired-chain data the features that could be detected were limited. In a later analysis, several top co-occurrence clusters were reported to appear linked to parvovirus B19, influenza, CMV and Epstein-Barr virus. In a later genetic analysis, a missense DCLRE1C variant was associated with V-gene and J-gene trimming of TCR beta chains, and the association was replicated in an independent cohort. The presence/absence analyses assumed that sequencing depth was roughly uniform across donors, and that assumption may not be true. The only immune exposure information available for the cohort was CMV serostatus. In vitro tests confirmed that a few of the cytomegalovirus-associated TCR beta chains recognize cytomegalovirus antigens. Compared with the roughly 700-donor mean, donors in an Asian-associated ancestry cluster had fewer N-insertions in productive TCRs, according to a later genetic analysis. In an earlier analysis of some 500 of the donors, most TCR beta V segments appeared in productive rearrangements about 87% or about 30% of the time, broadly matching IMGT annotations. Most CMV-associated TCR beta chains appeared to be HLA-restricted in a later analysis, and the HLA associations seemed to be driven largely by CMV exposure. It was suggested by the authors that the approach could potentially be generalized to other disease states and immunological phenotypes.

The cohort was made up of 500 to 850 healthy bone marrow donors. Cohort members were all nominally healthy when sampled, although unrecorded immune exposures were likely present. The donor tested CMV seropositive and was one of the 289 seropositive cohort members. A peripheral blood sample was provided by each donor, and peripheral blood mononuclear cells were used for TCR beta sequencing. Genomic DNA extraction from the blood cell samples was performed with the Qiagen DNeasy Blood Extraction Kit. The library relied on the immunoSEQ multiplex PCR assay. For the multiplex PCR, a mixture combining 60 forward primers for TCR Vbeta segments and 13 reverse primers for TCR Jbeta segments was used. The CDR3 region of rearranged TCR beta genes was amplified from genomic DNA by a multiplex PCR assay. Amplified TCR beta libraries were sequenced as 87-base-pair reads on the Illumina HiSeq System. On the authors' methods: In a later analysis, 80 million or so unique TCR beta chains were counted across the 650 to 750 repertoires, and approximately 9.9 million of these chains were shared by at least two donors. A nearest-neighbor algorithm error-corrected the raw reads and collapsed the reads into unique sequences, merging closely related sequences to remove PCR and sequencing errors. Alignment of CDR3 sequences to IMGT reference sequences was used to assign V, D and J gene segments. Each retained sequence needed at least a six-nucleotide match to both a V gene segment and a J gene segment. A rearrangement counted as productive if the CDR3 had no stop codons and remained in frame with V and J, and every other rearrangement counted as non-productive. CDR3 was defined according to IMGT convention as the region running from the second conserved V-encoded cysteine to the conserved J-encoded phenylalanine. Sequences without an unambiguous match to a single V gene segment were excluded from the earlier analysis of a few hundred of the donors. In an earlier analysis of several hundred of the donors, V segments were called functional above 56.7% productive rearrangements and were called segregating when the between-donor standard deviation exceeded 5%. A statistical classification framework was built for diagnosing cytomegalovirus status from the catalog of TCR beta chain sequences. In a later analysis, TCR nucleotide sequences were compared against IMGT/GENE-DB human TR gene sequences so that V and J genes could be assigned. Using the TCRdist pipeline, a later analysis assigned CDR3 sequences along with most-parsimonious VDJ recombination scenarios. In a later analysis, every TCR beta chain was defined by the combination of its CDR3 amino acid sequence and its V-gene family, and reads without a unique V-gene family were dropped. To address suspected cross-contamination and a sequencing artifact, a later analysis removed 592 highly shared, low-generation-probability nucleotide sequences. In a later analysis, a clonal expansion index for each public chain was calculated from normalized within-repertoire ranks of inferred template counts. A later analysis computed generation probabilities with a VDJ recombination model fitted to out-of-frame rearrangements, and checked the results against IGoR. In a later analysis, TCR-TCR, TCR-HLA and TCR-CMV co-occurrence was scored with hypergeometric tests, and a repertoire-size bias correction was applied to TCR pairs. A later analysis estimated false discovery rates by permuting HLA or CMV assignments 20 times. A later analysis grouped co-occurring TCRs with DBSCAN, adding TCRdist sequence similarity when clustering within HLA-allele-positive subsets. For co-occurrence clustering, repertoires with fewer than 30,000 or more than 120,000 public chains were excluded, along with four or five repertoires with anomalous nucleotide sharing. Sourced from immuneACCESS, this table was stored by TCRdb with only in-frame sequences that have V and J called. A share of the clones is absent; for the studies checked, an unresolved V gene accounts for under half, and the remainder has no known explanation. For V, J and clone size, that table is used; D and trimming come from the DNA. This sample comprises around 200,000 clones, 70% to 75% of them detected only once. The ten largest clones represent more than 4% of the sample.

On this clone: No cognate antigen has been identified for it. No qualities accompany the bases; no much larger clone lies one base away.

The origin of this receptor is a man aged 25 to 45 in good health and CMV-seropositive. Sequencing used PBMCs.

The nucleotide sequence is given as TGTGCCAGCAGTCCTGACAGGGCACCCTACGAGCAGTACTTC. This encodes CASSPDRAPYEQYF. This sequence uses TRBV5-6 and TRBJ2-7; 7 central bases correspond to TRBD1. V has 5 bases trimmed and J has 2 bases trimmed; junction bases matching no gene number 7. From the germline V gene, CDR1 is SGHDT and CDR2 is YYEEEE. Its CDR3 holds 14 amino acids, cysteine through phenylalanine. Here the CDR3 DNA is all that survives: 42 bases in frame from base 1.